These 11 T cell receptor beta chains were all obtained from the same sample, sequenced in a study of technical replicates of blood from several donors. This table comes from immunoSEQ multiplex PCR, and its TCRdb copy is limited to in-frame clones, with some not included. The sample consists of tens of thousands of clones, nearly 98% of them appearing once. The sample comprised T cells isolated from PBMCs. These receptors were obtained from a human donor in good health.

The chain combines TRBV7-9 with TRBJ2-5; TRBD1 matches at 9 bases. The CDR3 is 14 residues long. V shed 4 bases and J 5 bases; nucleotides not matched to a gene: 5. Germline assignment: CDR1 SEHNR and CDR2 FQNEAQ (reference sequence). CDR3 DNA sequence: TGTGCCAGCAGCTGGACAGGGGAGGTGGAGACCCAGTACTTC. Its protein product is CASSWTGEVETQYF.

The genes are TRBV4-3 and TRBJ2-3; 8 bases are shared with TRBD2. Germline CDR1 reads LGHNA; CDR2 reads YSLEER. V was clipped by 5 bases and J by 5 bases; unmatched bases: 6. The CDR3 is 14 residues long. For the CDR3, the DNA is TGCGCCAGCAGCTCCTTACGGGGGGGAGATACGCAGTATTTT. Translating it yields CASSSLRGGDTQYF.

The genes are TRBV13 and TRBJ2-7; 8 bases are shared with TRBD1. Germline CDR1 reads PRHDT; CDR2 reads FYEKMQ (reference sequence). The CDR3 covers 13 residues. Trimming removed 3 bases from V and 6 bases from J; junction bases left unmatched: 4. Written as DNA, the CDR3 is TGTGCCAGCAGCTTTGGACAGGGCGGCGAGCAGTACTTC. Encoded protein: CASSFGQGGEQYF. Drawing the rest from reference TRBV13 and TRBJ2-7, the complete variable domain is AAGVIQSPRHLIKEKRETATLKCYPIPRHDTVYWYQQGPGQDPQFLISFYEKMQSDKGSIPDRFSAQQFSDYHSELNMSSLELGDSALYFCASSFGQGGEQYFGPGTRLTVT.

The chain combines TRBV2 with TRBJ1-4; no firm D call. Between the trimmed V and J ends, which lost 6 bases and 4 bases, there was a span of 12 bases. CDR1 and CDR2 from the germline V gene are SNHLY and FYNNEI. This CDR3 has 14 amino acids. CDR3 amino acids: CASRTTVNNEKLFF. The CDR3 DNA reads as TGTGCCAGCAGGACCACAGTCAATAATGAAAAACTGTTTTTT.

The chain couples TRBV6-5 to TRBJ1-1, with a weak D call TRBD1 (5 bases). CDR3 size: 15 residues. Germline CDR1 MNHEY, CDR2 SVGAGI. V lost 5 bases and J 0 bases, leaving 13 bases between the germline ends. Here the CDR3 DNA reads TGTGCCAGCAGTCAGCCGGGACTGCTGAACACTGAAGCTTTCTTT. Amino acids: CASSQPGLLNTEAFF.

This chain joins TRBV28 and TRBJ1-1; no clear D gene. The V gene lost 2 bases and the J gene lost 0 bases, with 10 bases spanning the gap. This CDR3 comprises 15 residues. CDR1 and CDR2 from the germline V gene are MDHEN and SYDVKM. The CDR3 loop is CASSLNPSLNTEAFF. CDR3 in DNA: TGTGCCAGCAGTTTAAACCCAAGCTTGAACACTGAAGCTTTCTTT.

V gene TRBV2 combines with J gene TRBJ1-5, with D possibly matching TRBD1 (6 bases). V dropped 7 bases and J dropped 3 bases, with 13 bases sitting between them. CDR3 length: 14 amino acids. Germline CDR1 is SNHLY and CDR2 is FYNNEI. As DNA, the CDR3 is TGTGCCAGCACCCTGACAGGTTTCAATCAGCCCCAGCATTTT. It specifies CASTLTGFNQPQHF. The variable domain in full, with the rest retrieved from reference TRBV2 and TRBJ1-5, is EPEVTQTPSHQVTQMGQEVILRCVPISNHLYFYWYRQILGQKVEFLVSFYNNEISEKSEIFDDQFSVERPDGSNFTLKIRSTKLEDSAMYFCASTLTGFNQPQHFGDGTRLSIL.

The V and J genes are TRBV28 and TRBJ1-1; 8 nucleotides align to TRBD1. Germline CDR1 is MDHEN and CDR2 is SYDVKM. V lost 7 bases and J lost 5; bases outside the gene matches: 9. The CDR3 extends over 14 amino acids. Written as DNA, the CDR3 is TGTGCCAGCAACCTACTCACAGGGGGGACTGAAGCTTTCTTT. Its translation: CASNLLTGGTEAFF.

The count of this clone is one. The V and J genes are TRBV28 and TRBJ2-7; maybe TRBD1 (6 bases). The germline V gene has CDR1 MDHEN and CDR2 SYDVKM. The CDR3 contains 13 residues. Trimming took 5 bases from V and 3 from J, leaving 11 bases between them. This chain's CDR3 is CASSPGQFYEQYF. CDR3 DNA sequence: TGTGCCAGCAGTCCCGGACAGTTCTACGAGCAGTACTTC.

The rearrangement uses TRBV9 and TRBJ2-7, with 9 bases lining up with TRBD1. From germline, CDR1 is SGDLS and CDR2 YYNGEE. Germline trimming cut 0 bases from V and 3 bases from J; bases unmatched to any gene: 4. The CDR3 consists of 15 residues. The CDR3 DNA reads TGTGCCAGCAGCGTAGGAGGGACAGGGCTCTACGAGCAGTACTTC. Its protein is CASSVGGTGLYEQYF.

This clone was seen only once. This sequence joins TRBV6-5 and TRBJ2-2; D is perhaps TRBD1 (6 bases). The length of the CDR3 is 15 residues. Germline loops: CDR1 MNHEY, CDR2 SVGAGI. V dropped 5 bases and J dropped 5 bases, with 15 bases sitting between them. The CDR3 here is CASSAYRVSTGELFF. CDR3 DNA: TGTGCCAGCAGTGCATACAGGGTTTCAACCGGGGAGCTGTTTTTT.